The TCR beta chain described here comes from a study of blood T cell repertoires in COVID-19. Background on the study: COVID-19 samples collected from the United States, Italy and Spain covered acute and convalescent phases.

As originally analysed: Reference gene primer amplification in the assay estimated nucleated cell counts. This table comes from immunoSEQ multiplex PCR, and its TCRdb copy is limited to in-frame clones, with some not included. V and J calls and clone size come straight from that table; D and trimming were deduced from the DNA. The sample consists of around 62,000 clones, more than 75% of them appearing once. Sequenced input: peripheral blood. The origin of this receptor is a woman in her fifties or sixties with acute or convalescent COVID-19.

CDR3 coding DNA: TGTGCCAGCAGCCCTCCGGGGGGAGGTTCACCCCTCCACTTT. Translation gives CASSPPGGGSPLHF. The chain joins TRBV3-1 (or the pseudogene TRBV3-2) to TRBJ1-6; possible D gene TRBD1, 5 bases. Germline V CDR1 and CDR2: LGHDT, YNNKEL (reference sequence). Deletions cut 4 bases from V and 9 bases from J, with 13 bases between. The CDR3 totals 14 residues.